The T cell receptor beta chain described here comes from a study of T cell changes during pregnancy in multiple sclerosis. Assay used: immunoSEQ multiplex PCR; TCRdb lists only in-frame clones, some missing. The sample lists approximately 85,000 clones; 94% were seen once. CDR1 and CDR2 (germline): MNHEY, SVGAGI. This CDR3 is built from 13 residues. V lost 7 bases, J lost 5 bases, and 15 bases lay in between. The sequences come from peripheral blood, collected in the third trimester of pregnancy. The chain employs TRBV6-5 and TRBJ2-7; tentatively, D is TRBD1 (6 bases). The receptor comes from a female donor with multiple sclerosis, enrolled in a pregnancy study. The CDR3 protein is CASNQQGTHEQYF. CDR3 DNA: TGTGCCAGCAATCAACAGGGAACCCACGAGCAGTACTTC.